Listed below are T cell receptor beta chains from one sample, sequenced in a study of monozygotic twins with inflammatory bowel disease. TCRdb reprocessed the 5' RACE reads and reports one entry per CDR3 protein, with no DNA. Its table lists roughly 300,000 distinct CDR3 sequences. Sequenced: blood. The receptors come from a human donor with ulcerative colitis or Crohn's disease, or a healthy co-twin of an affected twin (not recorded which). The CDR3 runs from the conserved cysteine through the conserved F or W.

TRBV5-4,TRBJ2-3,CASSRQLGQGPDTQYF
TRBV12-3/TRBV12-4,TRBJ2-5,CASKTTIEAKQETQYF
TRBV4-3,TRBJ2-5,CASSQVAGVMGTQYF
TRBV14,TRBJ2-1,CASSTDIRVPNVQFF
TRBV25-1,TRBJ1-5,CASSGGGNQPQHF
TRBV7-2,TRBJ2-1,CASSQWTDLFF
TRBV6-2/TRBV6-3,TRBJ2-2,CASSYSINTGELFF
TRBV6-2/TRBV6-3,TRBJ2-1,CASSKRLAGGMYEQFF
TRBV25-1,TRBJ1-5,CASSEQGNAQPQHF
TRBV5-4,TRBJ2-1,CASSHGRGATNEQFF
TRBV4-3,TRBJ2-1,CASSQVGGDEQFF
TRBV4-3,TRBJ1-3,CASSQDWTAGNTIYF
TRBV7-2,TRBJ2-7,CASSLPRAAYEQYF
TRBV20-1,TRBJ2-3,CSAKRQGNTDTQYF
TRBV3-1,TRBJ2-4,CASSHEDGDIQYF
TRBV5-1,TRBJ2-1,CASRRKGRNLNEQFF
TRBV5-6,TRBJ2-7,CASSFSGSTAVHEQYF
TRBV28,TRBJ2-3,CASSTRQAQRTDTQYF